This T cell receptor beta chain comes out of a study of OX40 agonist ivuxolimab in advanced cancers. In the study overall: Patients receiving dose escalation had hepatocellular carcinoma, melanoma, renal cell or head and neck cancer. Therapy given before enrollment (anti-PD-1, anti-PD-L1 or anti-CTLA-4) was allowed, and 40% had some. Among those treated, three patients had partial responses, one with hepatocellular carcinoma and two with cutaneous melanoma.

Study conclusions and caveats: Among the lowest peripheral clonal expansion occurred in 0.1-3.0 mg/kg partial responders.

Some clones are missing from TCRdb's copy, which holds only in-frame ones; the method was immunoSEQ multiplex PCR. The table has about 31,000 clones, 82% seen once. This clone has just a few counts. Its specificity is unknown. This clonotype was obtained from an adult with an advanced solid tumor such as melanoma, head and neck, liver or kidney cancer. The sample was CD4+ or CD8+ T cells sorted from blood, taken in a trial of the OX40 agonist ivuxolimab.

The CDR3, as DNA: TGTGCCAGTAGGGAGGTTGGCAATCAGCCCCAGCATTTT. It yields the protein CASREVGNQPQHF. The V call is TRBV19, the J call TRBJ1-5, with D unclear. The CDR3 consists of 13 residues. The V end lost 6 bases, the J end lost 2 bases, and 8 bases lay between the germline ends. Germline CDR1 reads LNHDA; CDR2 reads SQIVND (reference sequence).